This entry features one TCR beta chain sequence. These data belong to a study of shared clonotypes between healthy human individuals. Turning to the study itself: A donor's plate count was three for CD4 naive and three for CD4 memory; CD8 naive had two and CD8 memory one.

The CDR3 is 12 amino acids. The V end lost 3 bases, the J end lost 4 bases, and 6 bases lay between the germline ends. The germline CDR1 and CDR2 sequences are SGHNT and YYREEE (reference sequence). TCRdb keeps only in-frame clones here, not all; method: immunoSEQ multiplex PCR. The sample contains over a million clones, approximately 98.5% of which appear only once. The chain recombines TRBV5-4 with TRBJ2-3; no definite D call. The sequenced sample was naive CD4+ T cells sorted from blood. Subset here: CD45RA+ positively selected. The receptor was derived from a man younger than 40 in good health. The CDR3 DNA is TGTGCCAGCAGCTGGGGTCCAGATACGCAGTATTTT. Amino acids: CASSWGPDTQYF.